Listed below are T cell receptor beta chains from one sample, sequenced in a study of early T cells in non-severe SARS-CoV-2 infection. TCRdb reprocessed the 5' RACE reads via MiXCR and lists one record per CDR3 protein. The table includes over 55,000 distinct CDR3 sequences, approximately 13% detected once. The sample was whole blood. Receptors originate from an adult who was a healthcare worker with PCR-confirmed SARS-CoV-2 infection or an uninfected control (not recorded which). The CDR3 runs from the conserved cysteine through the conserved F or W. Each record gives: D gene, V gene, J gene, clone size, CDR3 DNA, CDR3 protein. The D gene is left open where the match is weak. Where a row states a size, it is once, few, many or the class of an expanded clone; other rows omit it.

>.|TRBV9|TRBJ2-6|.
TGTGCCAGCAGCGCGTTTACGGGACACTCTGGGGCCAACGTCCTGACTTTC
CASSAFTGHSGANVLTF
>.|TRBV19|TRBJ2-2|many
TGTGCCAGTAGTCTATGGGCAGCCAACACCGGGGAGCTGTTTTTT
CASSLWAANTGELFF
>.|TRBV29-1|TRBJ2-3|many
TGCAGCGTTGTTATAGCGGGCACAGATACGCAGTATTTT
CSVVIAGTDTQYF
>TRBD1|TRBV7-9|TRBJ2-7|many
TGTGCCAGCAGCTCCACAGGGGGCTTCTACGAGCAGTACTTC
CASSSTGGFYEQYF
>TRBD2|TRBV7-9|TRBJ2-3|many
TGTGCCAGCAGCTTTAACGGCGGGAGTAGCACAGATACGCAGTATTTT
CASSFNGGSSTDTQYF
>.|TRBV21-1|TRBJ2-7|many
TGTGCCAGCATCCCCACTAGGTCCCTCTACGAGCAGTACTTC
CASIPTRSLYEQYF
>TRBD1|TRBV12-3/TRBV12-4|TRBJ1-6|many
TGTGCCAGTAGGACAGGGGACAGCCCCCTCCACTTT
CASRTGDSPLHF
>.|TRBV29-1|TRBJ1-1|many
TGCAGCGTTGAGTCGGGCACCTGGAACACTGAAGCTTTCTTT
CSVESGTWNTEAFF
>.|TRBV28|TRBJ2-7|many
TGTGCCAGCTTACCGTGGGAGCAGTACTTC
CASLPWEQYF
>TRBD1|TRBV3-1|TRBJ2-7|many
TGTGCCAGCAGCCAAGGTGGGGGACAGGGTCTCTACGAGCAGTACTTC
CASSQGGGQGLYEQYF
>TRBD1|TRBV5-8|TRBJ1-5|many
TGTGCCAGCAGCTATTGGACAGGTTCGGGAGGGGGCAATCAGCCCCAGCATTTT
CASSYWTGSGGGNQPQHF
>.|TRBV7-2|TRBJ1-1|once
TGTGCCAGCAGCCCTTGGCAGCACACTGAAGCTTTCTTT
CASSPWQHTEAFF
>.|TRBV27|TRBJ1-5|many
TGTGCCAGCAGTCCCATGACAGGTTCCAATCAGCCCCAGCATTTT
CASSPMTGSNQPQHF
>TRBD1|TRBV6-5|TRBJ2-7|many
TGTGCCAGCAGTCTTACAGGGGCCGAGCAGTACTTC
CASSLTGAEQYF
>TRBD2|TRBV6-4|TRBJ2-3|many
TGTGCCAGCAGTGCCAACCCCGGGACTAGCGATACGCAGTATTTT
CASSANPGTSDTQYF
>.|TRBV28|TRBJ2-7|few
TGTGCCAGCAGTTTCCACTTCTCCTACGAGCAGTACTTC
CASSFHFSYEQYF
>.|TRBV5-6|TRBJ2-7|many
TGTGCCAGCAGCGGACCTCGCGGTGCGGAGGGCTACGAGCAGTACTTC
CASSGPRGAEGYEQYF
>.|TRBV9|TRBJ2-5|many
TGTGCCAGCAGCCGCGAAGGGGACCAAGAGACCCAGTACTTC
CASSREGDQETQYF
>.|TRBV2|TRBJ2-1|many
TGTGCCAGCAGTGAGGAGGGGAGAGATGAGCAGTTCTTC
CASSEEGRDEQFF
>.|TRBV7-9|TRBJ2-3|many
TGTGCCAGCAGCTCCACTCAAATTCGCACAGATACGCAGTATTTT
CASSSTQIRTDTQYF
>.|TRBV20-1|TRBJ2-1|many
TGCAGTGCTAGCAGAGGGGCAGGCAATGAGCAGTTCTTC
CSASRGAGNEQFF
>.|TRBV29-1|TRBJ1-2|many
TGCAGCGTACCCAGAGAGGACTACTATGGCTACACCTTC
CSVPREDYYGYTF
>.|TRBV5-1|TRBJ2-1|many
TGCGCCAGCAGCTTGGGGGGGACGGATTCCGATGAGCAGTTCTTC
CASSLGGTDSDEQFF
>.|TRBV5-6|TRBJ2-6|many
TGTGCCAGCTCTTTGGGCCGCTCTGGGGCCAACGTCCTGACTTTC
CASSLGRSGANVLTF
>.|TRBV28|TRBJ2-5|many
TGTGCCAGCAGTTTCGTACAGGGAGGGACCCAGTACTTC
CASSFVQGGTQYF
>.|TRBV11-2|TRBJ1-1|many
TGTGCCAGCCTATTGACGGTGAACACTGAAGTTTTCTTT
CASLLTVNTEVFF
>TRBD1|TRBV7-9|TRBJ2-1|.
TGTGCCAGCAGCTTAGGACAGGGGGCCCACAATGAGCAGTTCTTC
CASSLGQGAHNEQFF
>.|TRBV20-1|TRBJ1-3|many
TGCAGTGCATCTCGATCCGGGACACCCTCTGGAAACACCATATATTTT
CSASRSGTPSGNTIYF
>.|TRBV11-2|TRBJ1-2|many
TGTGCCAGCAGCTTAGATAGGCACTTCGGTGGCTACACCTTC
CASSLDRHFGGYTF
>.|TRBV4-2|TRBJ2-3|many
TGTGCCAGCAGCCAAGTTATAGCGGTAGGGGGCACAGATACGCAGTATTTT
CASSQVIAVGGTDTQYF
>TRBD2|TRBV3-1|TRBJ2-3|many
TGTGCCAGCAGCCAAGCGCCGCTAGCGGGGAGCACAGATACGCAGTATTTT
CASSQAPLAGSTDTQYF
>.|TRBV21-1|TRBJ1-1|many
TGTGCCAGCAGCAAAAACACCAACACTGAAGCTTTCTTT
CASSKNTNTEAFF
>TRBD1|TRBV7-2|TRBJ2-7|many
TGTGCCAGCAGCGCCCGGGACAGGGGGTACGAGCAGTACTTC
CASSARDRGYEQYF
>.|TRBV30|TRBJ1-5|.
TGTGCCTGGAGTCCCGATCCCAATCAGCCCCAGCATTTT
CAWSPDPNQPQHF
>.|TRBV5-6|TRBJ2-1|many
TGTGCCAGCAGCCCCGGCGGATCCTACAATGAGCAGTTCTTC
CASSPGGSYNEQFF
>.|TRBV19|TRBJ1-2|many
TGTGCCAGTAGTATATGGGGAGGAGCGGATGGCTACACCTTC
CASSIWGGADGYTF
>TRBD1|TRBV3-1|TRBJ1-2|many
TGTGCCAGCAGCCAGAGGGACAGGGGGCGCGACTATGGCTACACCTTC
CASSQRDRGRDYGYTF
>.|TRBV11-3|TRBJ2-3|many
TGTGCCAGCAGCCTCCGCGGTGCGGGGGATACGCAGTATTTT
CASSLRGAGDTQYF
>.|TRBV19|TRBJ1-2|once
TGTGCCAGTAGTACCGACCAACAGGGAAACTATGGCTACACCTTC
CASSTDQQGNYGYTF
>TRBD2|TRBV29-1|TRBJ2-4|many
TGCAGCGTCGGGGGGGGTAGCGGCATTCAGTACTTC
CSVGGGSGIQYF